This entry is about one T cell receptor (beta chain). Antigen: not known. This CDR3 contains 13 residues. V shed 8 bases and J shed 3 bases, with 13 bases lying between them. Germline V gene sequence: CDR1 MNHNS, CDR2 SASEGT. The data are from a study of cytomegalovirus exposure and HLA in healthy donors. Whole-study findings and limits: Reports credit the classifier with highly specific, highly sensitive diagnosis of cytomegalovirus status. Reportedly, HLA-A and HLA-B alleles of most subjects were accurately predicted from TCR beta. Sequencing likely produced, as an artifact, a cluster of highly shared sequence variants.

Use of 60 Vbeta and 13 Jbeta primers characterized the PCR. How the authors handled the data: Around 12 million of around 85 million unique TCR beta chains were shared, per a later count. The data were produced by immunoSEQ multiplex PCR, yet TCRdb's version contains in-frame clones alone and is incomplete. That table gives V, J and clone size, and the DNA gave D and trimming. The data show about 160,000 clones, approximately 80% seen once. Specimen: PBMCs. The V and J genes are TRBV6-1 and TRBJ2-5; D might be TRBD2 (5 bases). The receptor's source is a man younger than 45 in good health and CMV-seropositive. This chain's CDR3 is CASGEGNKETQYF. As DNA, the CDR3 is TGTGCCAGCGGCGAGGGAAATAAAGAGACCCAGTACTTC.